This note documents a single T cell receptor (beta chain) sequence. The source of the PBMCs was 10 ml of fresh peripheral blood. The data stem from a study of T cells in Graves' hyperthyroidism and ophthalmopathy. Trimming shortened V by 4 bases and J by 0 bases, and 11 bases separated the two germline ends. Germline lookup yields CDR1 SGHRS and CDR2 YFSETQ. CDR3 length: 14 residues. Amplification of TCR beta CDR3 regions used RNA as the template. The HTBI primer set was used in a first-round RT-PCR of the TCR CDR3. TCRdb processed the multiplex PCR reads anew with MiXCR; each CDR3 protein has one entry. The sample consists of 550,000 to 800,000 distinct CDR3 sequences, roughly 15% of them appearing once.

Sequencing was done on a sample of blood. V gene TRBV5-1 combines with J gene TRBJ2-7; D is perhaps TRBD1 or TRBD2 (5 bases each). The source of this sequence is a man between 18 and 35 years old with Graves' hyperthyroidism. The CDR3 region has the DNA TGCGCCAGCAGCCAAGGGGACGGCTCCTACGAGCAGTACTTC. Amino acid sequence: CASSQGDGSYEQYF. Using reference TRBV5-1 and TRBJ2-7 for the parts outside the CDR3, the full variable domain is KAGVTQTPRYLIKTRGQQVTLSCSPISGHRSVSWYQQTPGQGLQFLFEYFSETQRNKGNFPGRFSGRQFSNSRSEMNVSTLELGDSALYLCASSQGDGSYEQYFGPGTRLTVT.